Detailed here is one TCR beta chain. The clone's antigen remains unknown. Base qualities are missing; no much larger clone stands one base away. V is clipped by 6 bases and J by 4 bases, and the sequence between their germline boundaries is 13 bases long. Spanning cysteine to phenylalanine, the CDR3 consists of 14 amino acids. Only CDR3 DNA is held: 42 bases, read in frame from base 1. Reading the germline V gene gives CDR1 MGHDK and CDR2 SYGVNS. This specimen belongs to a study of shared clonotypes between healthy human individuals (dated by TCRdb to the early 2020s). The study in broad terms: A couple of women and a few men aged 18 to 49 years were included in the cohort. Per donor, three plates each were used for CD4 naive and CD4 memory, two for CD8 naive, and one for CD8 memory. Different laboratories and diverse techniques were used to prepare libraries and sequence TCR repertoires, to increase sequencing depth and limit assay-specific biases. To estimate repertoire size and how much clonotypes are shared between individuals, the study performed deep sequencing of blood TCR repertoires from about five healthy adults. Leukapheresis yielded between about 0.94 and 8.9 billion PBMCs per donor.

TCR CDR3 regions were amplified from genomic DNA by multiplex PCR using the deep immunoSEQ assay. Genomic DNA extracted from each cell subset was distributed evenly over all wells of several immunoSEQ 96-well plates, and each plate served as one replicate. Each replicate PCR for sorted subsets received about 210 ng genomic DNA, equal to roughly 33,000 T cell genomes. Purified libraries were quantified with a Qubit 3.0 fluorometer, sized on a Bioanalyzer 2100, and re-quantified with the KAPA Library Quantification kit. A separate single-read 150-cycle Illumina NextSeq 550 flow cell was used to sequence each immunoSEQ 96-well plate. Per the authors' processing: Because only junctional sequences without quality scores were contained in the immunoSEQ output, filtering matching that applied to full-length reads could not be performed. To assign V/J genes and CDR3, sequences were annotated using PyIR, a Python wrapper for IgBLAST v1.9, with IMGT germline references. Reads were removed for weak V/J assignments (E-value above 1e-6), missing CDR3, stop codons, out-of-frame junctions, or ambiguous translated residues. A V3J clonotype was defined by an identical inferred V gene, J gene, and CDR3 amino acid sequence. To compute the percentage overlap between repertoires, the number of shared unique clonotypes was divided by the size of the smaller repertoire. RTK rarefaction, the Chao1 estimator, and Recon v2.1 estimates of unobserved clonotypes were used to assess repertoire richness. OLGA was used to compute generation probabilities for all TCRbeta clonotypes that the gDNA method yielded from four donors. TCRdb provides this immuneACCESS table in a form limited to in-frame rearrangements. Some clones are lacking; in checked studies, under half of them reflect an unresolved V gene, and why the rest are absent is not known. D and trimming come from the DNA, and the V and J calls and clone size come from that table. Present in this sample are around 2.1 million clones, approximately 94% of which were seen just once. The ten largest clones capture 1.5% to 2% of the sample.

Beyond this particular receptor, the publication reports: Sharing across a handful of donors was observed for about 5% of naive CD4, over 3% of naive CD8, 2.3% of memory CD4, and around 0.4% of memory CD8 clonotypes. Naive subsets generally had larger estimated clonotype richness than memory subsets did. Sampling was restricted to blood, and TCR repertoires in tissues likely differ from the TCR repertoires found in blood. Pairwise subsampling led to the expectation that sequencing depth would affect the degree of clonotype sharing among donors. Because the study included a small number of donors, the genetic and exposure-history diversity represented was limited. Incomplete sequencing was indicated by rarefaction of sorted-subset datasets, despite the large sequencing depth. Compared with non-shared clonotypes, the clonotypes found in all four sorted-subset donors had higher generation probabilities.

CD8 naive samples consisted of CD45RO-negative cells that were positively selected for CCR7, yielding a CD45RA+CCR7+ population without TemRA cells. Donors were healthy HIV-negative adults with no recently reported acute infections or vaccinations. Every donor was a Caucasian adult residing in Nashville, Tennessee, USA. After blood collection by leukapheresis, PBMCs were isolated using Ficoll-Histopaque density gradient centrifugation and then cryopreserved in the vapor phase of liquid nitrogen. Analytical flow cytometry was used to check the purity and quantity of each magnetically sorted T cell population. From each sorted fraction, genomic DNA was isolated and quantified by UV absorbance on a Nanodrop 2000c.

The sequence came from a man younger than 30 in good health. Some clones in this sample may be carry-over from other donors' samples. The sample taken for sequencing was naive CD8+ T cells from PBMCs. Per the publication, the cell subset or site label means: CD45RA+CCR7+. This chain is built from TRBV25-1 and TRBJ1-5; no D gene call is confident. The DNA sequence follows: TGTGCCAGCAGGGGCGTCGGCGGGAATCAGCCCCAGCATTTT. This sequence encodes CASRGVGGNQPQHF.